This T cell receptor beta chain was captured in a study of response to subunit inactivated influenza vaccine. Study-wide points: Few new T cells, the authors suggested, are recruited by each seasonal influenza vaccination.

V lost 5 bases and J lost 3, with 19 bases in between. The CDR3 loop spans 16 amino acids. Germline CDR1 reads SGHRS; CDR2 reads YFSETQ. Concerning this clonotype: Its antigen is not known.

TCRdb re-called the RT-PCR reads through MiXCR, storing one row per CDR3 protein. The top ten clones hold 10% to 13% of a sample with around 580,000 distinct CDR3 sequences, about 11% of them seen once. This clonotype was obtained from a man aged 50 to 60 who received an inactivated influenza vaccine. The sequenced sample was PBMCs from blood, obtained on the day of vaccination. The chain has TRBV5-1 and TRBJ2-3, with D perhaps TRBD2 (6 bases). CDR3 sequence (DNA): TGCGCCAGCAGTAAAACGGGGACTGAGAGGACAGATACGCAGTATTTT. It is translated as CASSKTGTERTDTQYF. Variable domain in full (rest from reference TRBV5-1 and TRBJ2-3): KAGVTQTPRYLIKTRGQQVTLSCSPISGHRSVSWYQQTPGQGLQFLFEYFSETQRNKGNFPGRFSGRQFSNSRSEMNVSTLELGDSALYLCASSKTGTERTDTQYFGPGTRLTVL.